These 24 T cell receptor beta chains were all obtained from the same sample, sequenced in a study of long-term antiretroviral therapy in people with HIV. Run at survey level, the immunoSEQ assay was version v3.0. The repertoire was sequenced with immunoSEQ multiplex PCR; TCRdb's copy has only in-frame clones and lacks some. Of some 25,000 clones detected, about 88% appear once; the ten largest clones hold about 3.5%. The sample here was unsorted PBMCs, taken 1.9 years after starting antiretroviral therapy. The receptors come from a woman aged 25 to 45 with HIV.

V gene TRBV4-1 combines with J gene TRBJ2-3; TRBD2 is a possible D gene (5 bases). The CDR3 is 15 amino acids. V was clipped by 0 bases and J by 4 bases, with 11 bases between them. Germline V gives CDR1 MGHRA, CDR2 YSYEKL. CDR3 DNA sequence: TGCGCCAGCAGCCAAGAGAAAGCGGAGGCAGATACGCAGTATTTT. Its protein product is CASSQEKAEADTQYF.

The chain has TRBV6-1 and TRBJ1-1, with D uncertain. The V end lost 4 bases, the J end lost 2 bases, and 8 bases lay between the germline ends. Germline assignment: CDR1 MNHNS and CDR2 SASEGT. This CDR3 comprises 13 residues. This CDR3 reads CASSGTVNTEAFF. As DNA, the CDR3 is TGTGCCAGCAGTGGGACGGTTAACACTGAAGCTTTCTTT.

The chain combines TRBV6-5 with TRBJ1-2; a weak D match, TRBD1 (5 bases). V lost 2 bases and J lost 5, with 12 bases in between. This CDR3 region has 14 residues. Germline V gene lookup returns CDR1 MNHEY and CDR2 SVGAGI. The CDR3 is CASSYRQLAYGYTF. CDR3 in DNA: TGTGCCAGCAGTTACAGACAGCTAGCTTATGGCTACACCTTC.

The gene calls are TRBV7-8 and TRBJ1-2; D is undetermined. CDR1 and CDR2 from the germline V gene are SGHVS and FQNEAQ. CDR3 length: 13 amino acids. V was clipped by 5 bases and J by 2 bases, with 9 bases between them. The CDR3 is CASSPDRNYGYTF. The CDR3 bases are TGTGCCAGCAGCCCAGACCGGAACTATGGCTACACCTTC.

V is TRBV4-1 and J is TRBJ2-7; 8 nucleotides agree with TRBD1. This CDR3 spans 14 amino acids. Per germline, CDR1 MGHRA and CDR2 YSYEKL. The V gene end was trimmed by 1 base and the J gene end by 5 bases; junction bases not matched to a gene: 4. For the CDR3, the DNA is TGCGCCAGCAGCCAAGCCACGACAGGGGACGAGCAGTACTTC. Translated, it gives CASSQATTGDEQYF.

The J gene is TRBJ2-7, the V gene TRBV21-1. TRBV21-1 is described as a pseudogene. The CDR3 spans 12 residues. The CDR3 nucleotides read TGTGCCAGCAGCAAAAGAGAGGACGAGCAGTACGTC. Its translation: CASSKREDEQYV.

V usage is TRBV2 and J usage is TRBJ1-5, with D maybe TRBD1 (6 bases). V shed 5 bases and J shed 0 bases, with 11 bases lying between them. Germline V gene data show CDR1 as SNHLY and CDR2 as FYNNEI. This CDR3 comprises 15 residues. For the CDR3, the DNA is TGTGCCAGCAGTCTGGACAGCCATAGCAATCAGCCCCAGCATTTT. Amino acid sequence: CASSLDSHSNQPQHF.

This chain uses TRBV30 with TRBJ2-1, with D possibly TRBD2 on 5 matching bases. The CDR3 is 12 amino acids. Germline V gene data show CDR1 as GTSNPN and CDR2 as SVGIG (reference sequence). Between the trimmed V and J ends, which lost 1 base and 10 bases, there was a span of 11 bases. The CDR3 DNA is TGTGCCTGGAGTGCCACCCGAGGGGAGCAGTTCTTC. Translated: CAWSATRGEQFF.

The CDR3 DNA follows: TGTGCCACCAGCAGAGTCTCCAGCCAAGAGACCCAGTACTTC. This codes for CATSRVSSQETQYF. V and J are TRBV15 and TRBJ2-5; no firm D call. The CDR3 is 14 amino acids. V lost 1 base and J lost 1, with 7 bases in between. The germline gives CDR1 LNHNV, CDR2 YYDKDF (reference sequence). Looking up the rest from reference TRBV15 and TRBJ2-5 gives the full variable domain: DAMVIQNPRYQVTQFGKPVTLSCSQTLNHNVMYWYQQKSSQAPKLLFHYYDKDFNNEADTPDNFQSRRPNTSFCFLDIRSPGLGDTAMYLCATSRVSSQETQYFGPGTRLLVL.

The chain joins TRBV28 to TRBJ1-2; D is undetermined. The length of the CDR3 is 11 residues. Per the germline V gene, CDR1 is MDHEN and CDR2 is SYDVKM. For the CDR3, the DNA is TGTGCAGCTAGCGGCAACTATGGCTACACCTTC. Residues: CAASGNYGYTF.

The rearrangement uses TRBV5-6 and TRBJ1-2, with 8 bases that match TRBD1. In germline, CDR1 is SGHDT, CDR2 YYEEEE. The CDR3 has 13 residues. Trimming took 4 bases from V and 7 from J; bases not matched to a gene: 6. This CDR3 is CASSQGQEGGYTF. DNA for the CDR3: TGTGCCAGCAGCCAGGGACAGGAGGGTGGCTACACCTTC.

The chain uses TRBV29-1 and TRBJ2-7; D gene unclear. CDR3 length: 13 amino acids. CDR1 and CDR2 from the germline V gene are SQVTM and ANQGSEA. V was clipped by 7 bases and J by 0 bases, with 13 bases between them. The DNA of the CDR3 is TGCAGCGCTCTCTCCCTAGACTCCTACGAGCAGTACTTC. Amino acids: CSALSLDSYEQYF.

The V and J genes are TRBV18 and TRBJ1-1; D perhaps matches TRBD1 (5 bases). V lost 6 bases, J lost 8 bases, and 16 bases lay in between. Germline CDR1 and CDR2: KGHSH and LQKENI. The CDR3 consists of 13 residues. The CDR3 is CASSPISGDEAFF. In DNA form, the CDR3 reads TGTGCCAGCTCTCCAATTTCCGGGGACGAAGCTTTCTTT.

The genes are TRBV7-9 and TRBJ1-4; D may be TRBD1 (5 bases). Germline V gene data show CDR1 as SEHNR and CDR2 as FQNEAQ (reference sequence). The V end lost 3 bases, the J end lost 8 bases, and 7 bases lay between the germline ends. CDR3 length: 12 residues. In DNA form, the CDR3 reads TGTGCCAGCAGCTTGGGGGGAGAAAAACTGTTTTTT. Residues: CASSLGGEKLFF.

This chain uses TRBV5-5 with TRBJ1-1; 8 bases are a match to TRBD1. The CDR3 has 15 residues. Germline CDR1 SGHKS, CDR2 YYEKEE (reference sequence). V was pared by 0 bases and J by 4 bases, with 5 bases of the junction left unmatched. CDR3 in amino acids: CASSLVTGGFTEAFF. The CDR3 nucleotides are TGTGCCAGCAGCTTGGTAACAGGGGGTTTCACTGAAGCTTTCTTT.

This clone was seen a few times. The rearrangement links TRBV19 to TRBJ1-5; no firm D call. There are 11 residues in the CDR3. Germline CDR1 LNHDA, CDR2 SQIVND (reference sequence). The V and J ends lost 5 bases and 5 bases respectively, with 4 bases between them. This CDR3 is CASSAHQPQHF. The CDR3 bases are TGTGCCAGTAGTGCCCATCAGCCCCAGCATTTT.

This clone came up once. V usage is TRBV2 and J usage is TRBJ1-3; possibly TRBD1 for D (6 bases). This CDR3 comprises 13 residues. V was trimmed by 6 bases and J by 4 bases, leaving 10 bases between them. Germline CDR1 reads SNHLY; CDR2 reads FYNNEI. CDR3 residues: CASRTGSGNTIYF. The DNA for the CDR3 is TGTGCCAGCAGAACAGGGTCCGGAAACACCATATATTTT.

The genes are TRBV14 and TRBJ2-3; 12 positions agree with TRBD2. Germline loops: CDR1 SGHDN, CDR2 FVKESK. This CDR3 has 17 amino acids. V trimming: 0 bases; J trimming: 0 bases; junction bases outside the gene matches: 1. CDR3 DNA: TGTGCCAGCAGCCAAGATCTAGCGGGGGGGAGCACAGATACGCAGTATTTT. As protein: CASSQDLAGGSTDTQYF. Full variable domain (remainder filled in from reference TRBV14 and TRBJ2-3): EAGVTQFPSHSVIEKGQTVTLRCDPISGHDNLYWYRRVMGKEIKFLLHFVKESKQDESGMPNNRFLAERTGGTYSTLKVQPAELEDSGVYFCASSQDLAGGSTDTQYFGPGTRLTVL.

CDR3 sequence: CASSYDREDGYTF. The CDR3 nucleotides read TGTGCCAGCAGCTATGACAGGGAAGATGGCTACACCTTC. The chain has TRBV4-2 and TRBJ1-2; TRBD1 matches 7 bases. V dropped 5 bases and J dropped 6; count of bases not matched to a gene: 6. CDR3 length equals 13 residues. Germline V gene data show CDR1 as LGHNA and CDR2 as YNFKEQ.

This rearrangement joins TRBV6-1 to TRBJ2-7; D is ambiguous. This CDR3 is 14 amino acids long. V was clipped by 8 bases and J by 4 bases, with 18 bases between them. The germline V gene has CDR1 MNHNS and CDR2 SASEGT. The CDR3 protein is CASSGRMWFYEQYV. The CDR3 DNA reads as TGTGCCAGCTCGGGTAGGATGTGGTTTTACGAGCAGTACGTC.

The CDR3 DNA is TGCGCCAGCAGCTTGGGACTGGTAGGGACGAACACTGAAGCTTTCTTT. Translated: CASSLGLVGTNTEAFF. The V call is TRBV5-1, the J call TRBJ1-1; perhaps TRBD1 as D (5 bases). Germline-derived CDR1 and CDR2 are SGHRS and YFSETQ. Trimming shortened V by 0 bases and J by 1 base, and 13 bases separated the two germline ends. CDR3 length: 16 amino acids.

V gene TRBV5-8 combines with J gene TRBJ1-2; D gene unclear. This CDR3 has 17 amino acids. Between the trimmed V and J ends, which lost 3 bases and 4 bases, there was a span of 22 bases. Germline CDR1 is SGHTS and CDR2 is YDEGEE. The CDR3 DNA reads TGTGCCAGCAGCTCCAGTGACGTGACCGCCTCGCCCTATGGCTACACCTTC. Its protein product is CASSSSDVTASPYGYTF.

This CDR3 reads CAISAGMRGDNEQYF. CDR3 DNA sequence: TGTGCCATCAGTGCGGGGATGAGGGGGGACAACGAGCAGTACTTC. The V gene is TRBV10-3, the J gene TRBJ2-7; the D gene could be TRBD1 or TRBD2 (6 bases each). This CDR3 spans 15 amino acids. V was pared by 4 bases and J by 5 bases, with 18 bases between. Germline CDR1 reads ENHRY; CDR2 reads SYGVKD.

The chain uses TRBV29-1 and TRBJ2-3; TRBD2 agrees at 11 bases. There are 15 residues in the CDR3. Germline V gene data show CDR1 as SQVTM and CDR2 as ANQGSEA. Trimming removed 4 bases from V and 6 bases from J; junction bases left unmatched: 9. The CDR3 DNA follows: TGCAGCGTTGTCGGACTAGCGGGCATGTTTGATACGCAGTATTTT. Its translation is CSVVGLAGMFDTQYF.